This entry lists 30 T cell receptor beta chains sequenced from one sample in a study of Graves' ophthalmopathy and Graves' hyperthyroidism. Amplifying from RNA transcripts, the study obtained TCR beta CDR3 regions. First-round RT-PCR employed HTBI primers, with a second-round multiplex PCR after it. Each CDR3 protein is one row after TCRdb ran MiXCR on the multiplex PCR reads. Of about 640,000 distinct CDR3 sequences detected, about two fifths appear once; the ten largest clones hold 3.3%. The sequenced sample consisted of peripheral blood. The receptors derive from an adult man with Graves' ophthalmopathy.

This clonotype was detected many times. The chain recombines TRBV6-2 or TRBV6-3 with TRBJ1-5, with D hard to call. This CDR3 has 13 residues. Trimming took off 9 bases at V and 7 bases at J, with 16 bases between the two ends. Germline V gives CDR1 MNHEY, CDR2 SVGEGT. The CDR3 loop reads CASDRKGRQPQHF. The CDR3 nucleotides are TGTGCCAGTGACCGAAAAGGGAGGCAGCCCCAGCATTTT.

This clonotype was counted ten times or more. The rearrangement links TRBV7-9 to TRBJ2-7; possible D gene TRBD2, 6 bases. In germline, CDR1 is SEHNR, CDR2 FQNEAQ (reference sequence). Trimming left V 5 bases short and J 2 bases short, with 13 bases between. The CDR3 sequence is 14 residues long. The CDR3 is CASSGKGLAYEQYF. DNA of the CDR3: TGTGCCAGCAGCGGAAAGGGACTTGCCTACGAGCAGTACTTC.

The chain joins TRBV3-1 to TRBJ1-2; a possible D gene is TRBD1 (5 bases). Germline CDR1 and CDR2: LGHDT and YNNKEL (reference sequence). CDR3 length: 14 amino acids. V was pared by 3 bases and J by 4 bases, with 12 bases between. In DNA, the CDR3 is TGTGCCAGCAGCCAGACCGGGACTCTCTATGGCTACACCTTC. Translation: CASSQTGTLYGYTF.

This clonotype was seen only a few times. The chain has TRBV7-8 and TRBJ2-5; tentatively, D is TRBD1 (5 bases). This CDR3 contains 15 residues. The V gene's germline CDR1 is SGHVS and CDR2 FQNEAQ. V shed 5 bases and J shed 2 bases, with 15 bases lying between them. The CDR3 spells CASSGSPGAQETQYF. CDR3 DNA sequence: TGTGCCAGCAGCGGCTCTCCTGGGGCACAAGAGACCCAGTACTTC.

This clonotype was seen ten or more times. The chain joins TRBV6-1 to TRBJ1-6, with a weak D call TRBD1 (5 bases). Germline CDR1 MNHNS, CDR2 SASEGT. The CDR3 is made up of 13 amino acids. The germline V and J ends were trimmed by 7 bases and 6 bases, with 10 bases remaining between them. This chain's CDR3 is CASIDSRNSPLHF. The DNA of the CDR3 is TGTGCCAGCATTGACAGCCGTAATTCACCCCTCCACTTT.

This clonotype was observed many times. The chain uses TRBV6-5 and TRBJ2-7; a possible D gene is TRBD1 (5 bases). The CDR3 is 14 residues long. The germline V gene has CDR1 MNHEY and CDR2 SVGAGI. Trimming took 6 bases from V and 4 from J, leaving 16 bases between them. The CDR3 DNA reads TGTGCCAGCAGGGAGACAGTAAATTTATACGAGCAGTACTTC. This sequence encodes CASRETVNLYEQYF.

The CDR3 region has the DNA TGCAGCGTTGAGATCGCGGCTTGGACCGGGGAGCAGTACTTC. Protein: CSVEIAAWTGEQYF. The gene calls are TRBV29-1 and TRBJ2-7; D gene unclear. Germline lookup yields CDR1 SQVTM and CDR2 ANQGSEA. V was clipped by 3 bases and J by 7 bases, with 19 bases between them. The CDR3 totals 14 residues.

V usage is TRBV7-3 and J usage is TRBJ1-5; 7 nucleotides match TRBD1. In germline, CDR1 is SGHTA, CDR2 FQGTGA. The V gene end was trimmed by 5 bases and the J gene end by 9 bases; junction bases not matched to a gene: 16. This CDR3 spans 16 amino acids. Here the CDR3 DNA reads TGTGCCAGCAGCCAGGACCCGGGACAGAGCTTTCGGCCCCAGCATTTT. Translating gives CASSQDPGQSFRPQHF.

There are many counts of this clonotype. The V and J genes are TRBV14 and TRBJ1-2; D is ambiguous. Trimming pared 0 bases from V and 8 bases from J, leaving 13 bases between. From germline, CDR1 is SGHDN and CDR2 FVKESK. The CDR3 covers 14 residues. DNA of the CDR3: TGTGCCAGCAGCCAAGATCCGGCGGGGAGAGGCTACACCTTC. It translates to CASSQDPAGRGYTF.

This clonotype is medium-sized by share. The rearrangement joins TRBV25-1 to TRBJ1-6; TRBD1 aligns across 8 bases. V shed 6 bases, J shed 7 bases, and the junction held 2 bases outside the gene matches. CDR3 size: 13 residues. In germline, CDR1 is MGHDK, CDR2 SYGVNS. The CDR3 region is CASRTGVNSPLHF. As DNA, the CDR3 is TGTGCCAGCAGGACAGGGGTCAATTCACCCCTCCACTTT. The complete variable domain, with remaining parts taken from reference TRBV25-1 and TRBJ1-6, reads EADIYQTPRYLVIGTGKKITLECSQTMGHDKMYWYQQDPGMELHLIHYSYGVNSTEKGDLSSESTVSRIRTEHFPLTLESARPSHTSQYLCASRTGVNSPLHFGNGTRLTVT.

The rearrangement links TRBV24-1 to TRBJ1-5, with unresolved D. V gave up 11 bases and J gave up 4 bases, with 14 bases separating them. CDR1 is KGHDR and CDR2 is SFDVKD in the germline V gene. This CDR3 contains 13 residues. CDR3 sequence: CASSPTVNQPQHF. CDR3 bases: TGTGCCAGCTCTCCGACGGTGAATCAGCCCCAGCATTTT.

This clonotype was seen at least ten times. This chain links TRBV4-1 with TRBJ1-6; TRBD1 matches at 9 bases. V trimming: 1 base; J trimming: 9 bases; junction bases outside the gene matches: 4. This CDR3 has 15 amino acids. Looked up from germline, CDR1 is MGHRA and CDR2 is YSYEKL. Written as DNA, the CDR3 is TGCGCCAGCAGCCAAGCGGGACAGGGAGTTTCACCCCTCCACTTT. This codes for CASSQAGQGVSPLHF.

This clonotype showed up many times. The CDR3 region has the DNA TGTGCCACCAGCCCCGGCGTAGACTATGGCTACACCTTC. Amino acid sequence: CATSPGVDYGYTF. V is TRBV15 and J is TRBJ1-2; D unresolved. The ends were cut back, 5 bases at V and 3 bases at J, with 10 bases in the middle. The CDR3 is 13 residues long. Germline CDR1 is LNHNV and CDR2 is YYDKDF (reference sequence).

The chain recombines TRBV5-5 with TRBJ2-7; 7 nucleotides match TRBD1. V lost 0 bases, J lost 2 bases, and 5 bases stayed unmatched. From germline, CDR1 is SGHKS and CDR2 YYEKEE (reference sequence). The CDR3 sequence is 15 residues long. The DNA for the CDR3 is TGTGCCAGCAGCTTGGTTCCCGGACAGGCCTACGAGCAGTACTTC. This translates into CASSLVPGQAYEQYF.

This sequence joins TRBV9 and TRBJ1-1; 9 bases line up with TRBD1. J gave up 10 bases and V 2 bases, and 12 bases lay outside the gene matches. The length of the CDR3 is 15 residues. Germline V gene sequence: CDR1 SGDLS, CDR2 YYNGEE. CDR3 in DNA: TGTGCCAGCAGCGTCTCGGGACAGGGTGCTCCTGGAGCTTTCTTT. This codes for CASSVSGQGAPGAFF.

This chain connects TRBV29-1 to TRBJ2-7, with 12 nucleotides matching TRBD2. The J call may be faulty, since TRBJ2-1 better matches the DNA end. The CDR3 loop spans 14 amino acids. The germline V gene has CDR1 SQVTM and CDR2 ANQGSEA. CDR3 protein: CSVLASGGAGEQFF. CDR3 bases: TGCAGCGTTCTGGCTAGCGGGGGGGCCGGTGAGCAGTTCTTC.

The CDR3 sequence: CASSLRPLGQGRGNTIYF. The CDR3, as DNA: TGTGCCAGCAGTTTGAGGCCCTTGGGACAGGGGCGCGGAAACACCATATATTTT. V usage is TRBV12-3 or TRBV12-4 and J usage is TRBJ1-3; 10 nucleotides match TRBD1. This CDR3 has 18 residues. With 3 bases clipped from V and 4 bases from J, the junction kept 12 bases outside the gene matches.

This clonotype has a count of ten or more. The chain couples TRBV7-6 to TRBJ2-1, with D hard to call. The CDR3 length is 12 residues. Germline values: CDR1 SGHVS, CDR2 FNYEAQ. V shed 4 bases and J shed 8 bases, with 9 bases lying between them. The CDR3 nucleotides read TGTGCCAGCAGCTCTCAAGTTCATGAGCAGTTCTTC. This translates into CASSSQVHEQFF.

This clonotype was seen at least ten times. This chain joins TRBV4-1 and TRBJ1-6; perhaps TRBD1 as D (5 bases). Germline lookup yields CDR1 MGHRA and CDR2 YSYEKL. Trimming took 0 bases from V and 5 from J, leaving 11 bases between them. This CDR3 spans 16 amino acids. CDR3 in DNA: TGCGCCAGCAGCCAAGATTTGGGGGGGAATAATTCACCCCTCCACTTT. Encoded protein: CASSQDLGGNNSPLHF.

CDR3 in DNA: TGTGCCAGCAGCGCCCCGGGAGGGAAAGAGACCCAGTACTTC. This sequence encodes CASSAPGGKETQYF. This chain connects TRBV11-1 to TRBJ2-5; 8 nucleotides match TRBD2. Trimming took 5 bases from V and 3 from J; bases not matched to a gene: 5. The CDR3 sequence is 14 residues long. The germline gives CDR1 SGHAT, CDR2 FQDESV (reference sequence).

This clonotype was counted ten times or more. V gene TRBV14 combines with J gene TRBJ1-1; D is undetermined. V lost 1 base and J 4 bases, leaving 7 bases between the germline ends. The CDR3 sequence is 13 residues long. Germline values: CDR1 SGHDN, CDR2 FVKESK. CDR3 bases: TGTGCCAGCAGCCAAGCTTACAGCACTGAAGCTTTCTTT. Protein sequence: CASSQAYSTEAFF. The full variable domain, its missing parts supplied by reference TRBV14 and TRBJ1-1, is EAGVTQFPSHSVIEKGQTVTLRCDPISGHDNLYWYRRVMGKEIKFLLHFVKESKQDESGMPNNRFLAERTGGTYSTLKVQPAELEDSGVYFCASSQAYSTEAFFGQGTRLTVV.

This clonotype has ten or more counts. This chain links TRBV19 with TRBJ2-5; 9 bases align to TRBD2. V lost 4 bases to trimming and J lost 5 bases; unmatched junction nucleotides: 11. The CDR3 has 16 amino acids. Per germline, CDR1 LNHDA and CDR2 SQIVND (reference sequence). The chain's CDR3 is CASSRDLAGILETQYF. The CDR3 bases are TGTGCCAGTAGTAGGGATCTAGCGGGGATTCTGGAGACCCAGTACTTC.

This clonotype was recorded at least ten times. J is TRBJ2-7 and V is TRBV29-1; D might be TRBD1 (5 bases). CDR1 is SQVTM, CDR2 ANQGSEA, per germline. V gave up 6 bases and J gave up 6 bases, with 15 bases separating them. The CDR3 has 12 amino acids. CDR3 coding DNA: TGCAGCGTCAACTCAGATCAGGGCGAGCAGTACTTC. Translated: CSVNSDQGEQYF.

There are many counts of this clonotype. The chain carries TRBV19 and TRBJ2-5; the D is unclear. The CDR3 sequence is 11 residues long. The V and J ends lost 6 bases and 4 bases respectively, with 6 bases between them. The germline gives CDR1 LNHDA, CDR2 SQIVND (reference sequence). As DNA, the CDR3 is TGTGCCAGTAGGGACCGAGAGACCCAGTACTTC. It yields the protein CASRDRETQYF.

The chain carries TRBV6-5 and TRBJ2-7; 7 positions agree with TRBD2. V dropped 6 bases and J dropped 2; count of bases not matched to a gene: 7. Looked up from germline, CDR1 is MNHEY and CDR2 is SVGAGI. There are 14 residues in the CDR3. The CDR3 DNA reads TGTGCCAGCAGCGGAGCGGGATTCCCCTACGAGCAGTACTTC. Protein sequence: CASSGAGFPYEQYF.

For the CDR3, the DNA is TGTGCCAGCAGCTCGGGCCTAGAACTAGGGAACGAGCAGTACTTC. Its protein product is CASSSGLELGNEQYF. This chain uses TRBV7-8 with TRBJ2-7, with TRBD2 as a possible D gene (5 bases). Trimming cost V 4 bases and J 5 bases, with 18 bases left between them. Germline V CDR1 and CDR2: SGHVS, FQNEAQ. The CDR3 runs 15 residues.

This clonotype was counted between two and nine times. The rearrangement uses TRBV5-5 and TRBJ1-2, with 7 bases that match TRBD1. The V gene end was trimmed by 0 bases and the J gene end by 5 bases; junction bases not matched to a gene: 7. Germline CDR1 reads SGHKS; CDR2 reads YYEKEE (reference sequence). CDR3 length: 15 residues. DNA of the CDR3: TGTGCCAGCAGCTTGGCGGAAGGGGGCCCGTATGGCTACACCTTC. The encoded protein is CASSLAEGGPYGYTF.

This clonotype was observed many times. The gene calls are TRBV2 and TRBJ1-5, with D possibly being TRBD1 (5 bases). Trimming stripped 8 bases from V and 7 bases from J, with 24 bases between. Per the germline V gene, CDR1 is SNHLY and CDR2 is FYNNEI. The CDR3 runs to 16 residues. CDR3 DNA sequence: TGTGCCAGCGGGTTAATTGGGGCCGAACGGGGACAGCCCCAGCATTTT. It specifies CASGLIGAERGQPQHF.

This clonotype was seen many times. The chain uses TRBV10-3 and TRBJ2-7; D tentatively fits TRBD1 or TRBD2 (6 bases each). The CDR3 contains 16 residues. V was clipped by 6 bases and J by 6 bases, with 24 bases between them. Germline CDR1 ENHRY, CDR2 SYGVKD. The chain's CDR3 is CAISRLGDNHDSEQYF. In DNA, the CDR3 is TGTGCCATCAGCCGACTAGGGGACAACCACGATTCCGAGCAGTACTTC.

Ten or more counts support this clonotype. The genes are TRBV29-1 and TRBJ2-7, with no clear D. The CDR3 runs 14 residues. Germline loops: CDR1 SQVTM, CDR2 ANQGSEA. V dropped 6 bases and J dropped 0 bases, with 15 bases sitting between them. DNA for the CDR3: TGCAGCGTCACTCCTCTGGGAAGCTCCTACGAGCAGTACTTC. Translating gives CSVTPLGSSYEQYF.